These 28 T cell receptor beta chains were sequenced from one sample in a study of early T cells in non-severe SARS-CoV-2 infection. TCRdb processed the 5' RACE reads anew with MiXCR; each CDR3 protein has one entry. Here the sample spans around 50,000 distinct CDR3 sequences, 10% to 15% being singletons. Material: whole blood. The origin of the receptors is an adult who was a healthcare worker with PCR-confirmed SARS-CoV-2 infection or an uninfected control (not recorded which).

There are many counts of this clonotype. This chain connects TRBV29-1 to TRBJ1-4; D uncertain. This CDR3 region has 13 residues. From germline, CDR1 is SQVTM and CDR2 ANQGSEA. Trimming removed 1 base from V and 7 bases from J, with 10 bases in between. The CDR3 DNA sequence: TGCAGCGTTGAAGTCGGGGTGGGTGAAAAACTGTTTTTT. Translation gives CSVEVGVGEKLFF.

This clonotype was seen at least ten times. V gene TRBV5-1 combines with J gene TRBJ2-3; 11 nucleotides line up with TRBD2. Germline V gene sequence: CDR1 SGHRS, CDR2 YFSETQ. With 2 bases clipped from V and 2 bases from J, the junction kept 1 base outside the gene matches. The CDR3 spans 15 residues. The CDR3, as DNA: TGCGCCAGCAGCTTACTAGCGGGGGACACAGATACGCAGTATTTT. Protein product: CASSLLAGDTDTQYF.

A few counts support this clonotype. The CDR3 DNA sequence: TGTGCCAGCAGCCTGGACAGATCTGAAGCTTTCTTT. This gives the protein CASSLDRSEAFF. The V gene is TRBV6-6, the J gene TRBJ1-1; the D gene is possibly TRBD1 (6 bases). The length of the CDR3 is 12 residues. The germline gives CDR1 MNHNY, CDR2 SVGAGI (reference sequence). V dropped 6 bases and J dropped 6 bases, with 11 bases sitting between them.

This clonotype was seen repeatedly, ten times or more. V and J are TRBV13 and TRBJ1-2; the D gene is possibly TRBD1 (5 bases). V gave up 8 bases and J gave up 8 bases, with 21 bases separating them. The germline V gene encodes CDR1 PRHDT and CDR2 FYEKMQ (reference sequence). This CDR3 region has 14 residues. CDR3 nucleotide sequence: TGTGCCAGCTCCGGGGGACTGAAAGAGGGCGGCTACACCTTC. Residues: CASSGGLKEGGYTF.

This clonotype showed up many times. V is TRBV5-4 and J is TRBJ2-2, with 8 bases identical to TRBD2. V lost 5 bases, J lost 4 bases, and 10 bases stayed unmatched. The CDR3 has 16 amino acids. Germline V gene lookup returns CDR1 SGHNT and CDR2 YYREEE (reference sequence). The CDR3 nucleotides are TGTGCCAGCAGGAACCGAGCGGGAGCGGTCACCGGGGAGCTGTTTTTT. Its translation is CASRNRAGAVTGELFF.

This clonotype was recorded many times. The V call is TRBV10-2, the J call TRBJ1-2, with TRBD1 identical over 9 bases. This CDR3 is 12 amino acids long. Germline V CDR1 and CDR2: WSHSY, SAAADI. J gave up 8 bases and V 7 bases, and 5 bases lay outside the gene matches. The CDR3 nucleotides read TGCGCCAGCACCCTAGGGACAGGGGGCTACACCTTC. As protein: CASTLGTGGYTF.

This clonotype appeared many times. V gene TRBV29-1 combines with J gene TRBJ2-1, with 7 bases matching TRBD2. V gave up 3 bases and J gave up 0 bases; unmatched junction bases: 2. Germline values: CDR1 SQVTM, CDR2 ANQGSEA. The length of the CDR3 is 14 residues. The CDR3 is CSVEGGSSYNEQFF. CDR3 DNA: TGCAGCGTTGAGGGAGGGAGCTCCTACAATGAGCAGTTCTTC.

This clonotype was seen at least ten times. The chain's CDR3 is CASSPRDRPNTGELFF. The CDR3 coding sequence is TGTGCCAGCAGCCCCCGGGACAGACCGAACACCGGGGAGCTGTTTTTT. V is TRBV7-6 and J is TRBJ2-2, with 7 bases that match TRBD1. The CDR3 is 16 residues long. Germline CDR1 is SGHVS and CDR2 is FNYEAQ. V was clipped by 5 bases and J by 0 bases; unmatched bases: 6.

This clonotype was counted between two and nine times. The chain couples TRBV7-8 to TRBJ2-2, with no clear D. V shed 5 bases and J shed 6 bases, with 7 bases lying between them. The CDR3 consists of 12 residues. CDR1 SGHVS and CDR2 FQNEAQ come from the germline V gene. CDR3 nucleotides: TGTGCCAGCAGCCCGGGCGCCGGGGAGCTGTTTTTT. It specifies CASSPGAGELFF.

Concerning this clonotype: This may be a read error: a much more frequent sequence differs by one nucleotide. This chain joins TRBV7-6 and TRBJ2-7; 7 bases are a match to TRBD1. The DNA end lines up better with TRBJ2-1; the J call may be wrong. The CDR3 totals 10 residues. CDR1 and CDR2 (germline): SGHVS, FNYEAQ. CDR3 sequence: CARGGDEQFF. The CDR3 bases are TGTGCCAGAGGGGGCGACGAGCAGTTCTTC.

The chain uses TRBV27 and TRBJ1-1; D call uncertain. This CDR3 has 16 residues. Germline CDR1 reads MNHEY; CDR2 reads SMNVEV (reference sequence). Trimming took off 2 bases at V and 3 bases at J, with 16 bases between the two ends. The CDR3 loop reads CASSLRVSTSYTEAFF. The DNA for the CDR3 is TGTGCCAGCAGTTTACGGGTCTCAACATCCTACACTGAAGCTTTCTTT.

This clonotype occurred many times. The J gene is TRBJ2-1, the V gene TRBV7-9; 10 nucleotides align to TRBD2. The CDR3 has 17 residues. Trimming cost V 5 bases and J 4 bases; bases outside gene matches: 11. Germline CDR1 SEHNR, CDR2 FQNEAQ (reference sequence). The CDR3 protein is CASSPLTAGGPYNEQFF. CDR3 DNA sequence: TGTGCCAGCAGCCCCCTCACAGCGGGAGGGCCGTACAATGAGCAGTTCTTC.

This clonotype has a count of ten or more. The J gene is TRBJ2-7, the V gene TRBV7-9; 10 nucleotides align to TRBD2. The CDR3 has 16 residues. V lost 5 bases and J lost 4; bases outside the gene matches: 11. Germline CDR1 and CDR2: SEHNR and FQNEAQ (reference sequence). CDR3 protein: CASSLLPAGGPYEQYF. The CDR3 DNA reads TGTGCCAGCAGCCTCCTCCCAGCGGGAGGGCCGTACGAGCAGTACTTC.

This clonotype was observed a few times. The chain employs TRBV2 and TRBJ2-1; TRBD2 matches at 11 bases. J was trimmed by 2 bases and V by 9 bases; bases with no gene match: 0. The CDR3 spans 13 residues. Germline V gene lookup returns CDR1 SNHLY and CDR2 FYNNEI. In nucleotides, the CDR3 is TGTGCCAGTAGCGGGGGGGCCTACAATGAGCAGTTCTTC. Protein: CASSGGAYNEQFF.

This clonotype has at least ten counts. The chain has TRBV24-1 and TRBJ2-3; the D gene is possibly TRBD2 (7 bases). Germline V gene sequence: CDR1 KGHDR, CDR2 SFDVKD. The CDR3 runs to 14 residues. V dropped 12 bases and J dropped 0 bases, with 15 bases sitting between them. The CDR3 sequence is CASSSGTSTDTQYF. In DNA, the CDR3 is TGTGCCTCATCAAGCGGGACAAGCACAGATACGCAGTATTTT.

In its sample, this clonotype was seen many times. The chain carries TRBV10-3 and TRBJ2-7; D gene uncertain. Trimming removed 3 bases from V and 5 bases from J, with 11 bases in between. The CDR3 is 13 residues long. Germline V lookup: CDR1 ENHRY, CDR2 SYGVKD. The CDR3 sequence is CAISEWDIDEQYF. In DNA form, the CDR3 reads TGTGCCATCAGTGAATGGGATATCGACGAGCAGTACTTC.

V gene TRBV19 combines with J gene TRBJ1-5; no firm D call. The germline V gene encodes CDR1 LNHDA and CDR2 SQIVND (reference sequence). The CDR3 covers 14 residues. V lost 1 base and J 5 bases, leaving 9 bases between the germline ends. CDR3 sequence (DNA): TGTGCCAGTAGTATAGGGAGATTGGATCAGCCCCAGCATTTT. It codes for CASSIGRLDQPQHF.

This clonotype was detected many times. V usage is TRBV6-4 and J usage is TRBJ2-2; possibly TRBD1 or TRBD2 for D (5 bases each). This CDR3 has 15 residues. Trimming took 4 bases from V and 5 from J, leaving 14 bases between them. Germline assignment: CDR1 MRHNA and CDR2 SNTAGT. CDR3 in amino acids: CASSGDALPTGELFF. Here the CDR3 DNA reads TGTGCCAGCAGTGGGGACGCCCTCCCGACCGGGGAGCTGTTTTTT.

There are many counts of this clonotype. The chain has TRBV20-1 and TRBJ2-3, with TRBD2 matching 8 bases. The CDR3 is made up of 17 amino acids. V shed 0 bases and J 0 bases; nucleotides not matched to a gene: 8. In germline, CDR1 is DFQATT, CDR2 SNEGSKA (reference sequence). In nucleotides, the CDR3 is TGCAGTGCTAGAGATCGGAGGACTAGCCTAAGCACAGATACGCAGTATTTT. Translating gives CSARDRRTSLSTDTQYF.

This clonotype was seen at least ten times. The V gene is TRBV6-6, the J gene TRBJ2-1; 7 nucleotides agree with TRBD1. V gave up 4 bases and J gave up 6 bases; unmatched junction bases: 9. The CDR3 is 15 residues long. The germline V gene has CDR1 MNHNY and CDR2 SVGAGI (reference sequence). The CDR3 nucleotides are TGTGCCAGCAGTTCAAGGGGGCAGTCGGGCAATGAGCAGTTCTTC. Its translation: CASSSRGQSGNEQFF.

This clonotype was picked up many times. The V and J genes are TRBV12-3 or TRBV12-4 and TRBJ2-4, with TRBD1 identical over 9 bases. The V and J ends lost 6 bases and 0 bases, in that order; junction bases with no gene match: 9. The CDR3 totals 17 residues. Here the CDR3 reads CASSPQTGGLAKNIQYF. CDR3 coding DNA: TGTGCCAGCAGCCCCCAGACAGGGGGTCTAGCCAAAAACATTCAGTACTTC.

This clonotype was detected many times. The chain uses TRBV7-9 and TRBJ2-3, with D uncertain. The ends were cut back, 5 bases at V and 1 base at J, with 10 bases in the middle. The CDR3 has 14 residues. The V gene's germline CDR1 is SEHNR and CDR2 FQNEAQ (reference sequence). The chain's CDR3 is CASSATWGTDTQYF. The CDR3 nucleotides read TGTGCCAGCAGCGCCACCTGGGGCACAGATACGCAGTATTTT.

This clonotype was recorded at least ten times. This chain joins TRBV5-1 and TRBJ2-1; the match to TRBD1 covers 8 bases. The V gene end was trimmed by 4 bases and the J gene end by 0 bases; junction bases not matched to a gene: 6. The CDR3 totals 16 residues. Germline V gives CDR1 SGHRS, CDR2 YFSETQ. In nucleotides, the CDR3 is TGCGCCAGCAGCAAACGGACAGGGTCCTCCTACAATGAGCAGTTCTTC. It yields the protein CASSKRTGSSYNEQFF. Filled out from reference TRBV5-1 and TRBJ2-1, the complete variable domain reads KAGVTQTPRYLIKTRGQQVTLSCSPISGHRSVSWYQQTPGQGLQFLFEYFSETQRNKGNFPGRFSGRQFSNSRSEMNVSTLELGDSALYLCASSKRTGSSYNEQFFGPGTRLTVL.

This clonotype has just a few counts. The V and J genes are TRBV7-8 and TRBJ2-1, with unresolved D. V lost 6 bases and J lost 4, with 16 bases in between. The CDR3 runs to 15 residues. Germline CDR1 and CDR2: SGHVS and FQNEAQ. Written as DNA, the CDR3 is TGTGCCAGCAGGACCCGGCCGGAAGGTTACAATGAGCAGTTCTTC. It specifies CASRTRPEGYNEQFF.

Many counts were recorded for this clonotype. V usage is TRBV25-1 and J usage is TRBJ1-6; 7 nucleotides align to TRBD1. Germline V gene lookup returns CDR1 MGHDK and CDR2 SYGVNS. After removal of 4 bases from V and 10 bases from J, the junction contained 7 bases not matched to a gene. The CDR3 sequence is 14 residues long. CDR3 region: CASSGTGGQSPLHF. CDR3 bases: TGTGCCAGCAGTGGGACAGGCGGTCAATCACCCCTCCACTTT.

This clonotype was observed a handful of times. The chain uses TRBV4-2 and TRBJ2-1; the D gene could be TRBD1 or TRBD2 (5 bases each). V lost 4 bases to trimming and J lost 1 base, with 20 bases between them. The CDR3 runs to 18 residues. Germline loops: CDR1 LGHNA, CDR2 YNFKEQ. This chain's CDR3 is CASSLLGVQVGSYNEQFF. Written as DNA, the CDR3 is TGTGCCAGCAGCCTTCTGGGGGTTCAGGTAGGATCCTACAATGAGCAGTTCTTC.

This clonotype was counted many times. This sequence joins TRBV12-3 or TRBV12-4 and TRBJ1-2; D unresolved. V gave up 5 bases and J gave up 4 bases, with 11 bases separating them. The CDR3 totals 13 residues. This CDR3 reads CASSRPGGYGYTF. The CDR3 bases are TGTGCCAGCAGTCGCCCTGGCGGCTATGGCTACACCTTC.

This clonotype was counted at least ten times. DNA for the CDR3: TGTGCCAGCAGCCGGGGTTTAGGGCTAGCGGGGGCCTCCGCGTACTTC. Encoded protein: CASSRGLGLAGASAYF. The chain has TRBV6-2 or TRBV6-3 and TRBJ2-5; 10 bases match TRBD2. V shed 6 bases, J shed 13 bases, and the junction held 20 bases outside the gene matches. The length of the CDR3 is 16 residues. CDR1 MNHEY and CDR2 SVGEGT come from the germline V gene.